This T cell receptor beta chain was sequenced for a study of Ad26.COV2.S vaccination and SARS-CoV-2 variants. Noted treatment: around 19 received Ad26.COV2.S at low or high dose, single or two shots; roughly 5 received placebo; per-sample allocation not given. Sample collection was performed on day 63 after the first vaccine or placebo injection. Within Boston, the person who donated was an adult of 18-55 years. Germline CDR1 and CDR2: LGHDT and YNNKEL (reference sequence). CDR3 size: 13 residues. Trimming shortened V by 1 base and J by 5 bases, and 6 bases separated the two germline ends. Worth noting for this clone: What it binds is not known. Different DNA sequences within this sample yield the same CDR3.

Study conclusions and caveats: Total responses of T cells may have been underestimated by the analyses of TCR breadth and depth. The authors reported substantial breadth in spike-specific CD8+ and CD4+ T cell responses after vaccination.

Assay used: immunoSEQ multiplex PCR; TCRdb lists only in-frame clones, some missing. The sample has about 680,000 clones; 89% are singletons. The rearrangement links TRBV3-1 (or the pseudogene TRBV3-2) to TRBJ1-5; no clear D gene. Source: peripheral blood, taken in a trial of Ad26.COV2.S vaccine versus placebo. The source of this sequence is a person between 18 and 60 years old who received the Ad26.COV2.S COVID-19 vaccine or a placebo. CDR3 DNA sequence: TGTGCCAGCAGCCAAGGGAGGGATCAGCCCCAGCATTTT. Amino acid sequence: CASSQGRDQPQHF.